Following are 8 T cell receptor beta chains from one sample sequenced in a study of cytomegalovirus exposure and HLA in healthy donors. A multiplex PCR was run with 60 Vbeta primers and 13 Jbeta primers. Sequenced by immunoSEQ multiplex PCR; TCRdb stores in-frame clones only, minus some. The table includes 90,000 to 130,000 clones, approximately 80% detected once. Sequenced material: PBMCs. These TCRs come from a woman aged 60 to 75 in good health and CMV-seropositive.

A note on this clone: A read error may account for a junction end that differs from germline. The V and J genes are TRBV19 and TRBJ1-1; 7 nucleotides line up with TRBD1. Germline loops: CDR1 LNHDA, CDR2 SQIVND (reference sequence). CDR3 length equals 12 residues. The CDR3 reads CASSIEGATRRF. CDR3 nucleotides: TGTGCCAGTAGTATTGAGGGGGCTACCCGCCGGTTT.

The CDR3 nucleotides read TGCGCCAGCAGCCAAGAAGGCGTCGCGGGAGGTTTGGCCGGGGAGCTGTTTTTT. It encodes CASSQEGVAGGLAGELFF. The chain uses TRBV4-1 and TRBJ2-2; 8 positions match TRBD2. The CDR3 covers 18 residues. The trim removed 0 bases at V and 6 bases at J, leaving 12 bases unmatched. Per the germline V gene, CDR1 is MGHRA and CDR2 is YSYEKL.

This chain uses TRBV29-1 with TRBJ1-1; no definite D call. The CDR3 runs 14 residues. Looked up from germline, CDR1 is SQVTM and CDR2 is ANQGSEA. V was pared by 5 bases and J by 5 bases, with 18 bases between. CDR3 amino acids: CSVLGSFVRTEAFF. CDR3 nucleotide sequence: TGCAGCGTTCTAGGCAGTTTCGTTAGAACTGAAGCTTTCTTT. The whole variable domain, filled in from reference TRBV29-1 and TRBJ1-1, reads SAVISQKPSRDICQRGTSLTIQCQVDSQVTMMFWYRQQPGQSLTLIATANQGSEATYESGFVIDKFPISRPNLTFSTLTVSNMSPEDSSIYLCSVLGSFVRTEAFFGQGTRLTVV.

This chain joins TRBV19 and TRBJ1-5, with a possible D match to TRBD1 (5 bases). V was trimmed by 5 bases and J by 9 bases, leaving 11 bases between them. Looked up from germline, CDR1 is LNHDA and CDR2 is SQIVND (reference sequence). This CDR3 comprises 12 residues. CDR3 sequence reads: CASSWDFPPQHF. The CDR3 DNA reads TGTGCCAGTAGTTGGGACTTTCCGCCCCAGCATTTT.

This clone was detected a few times. This sequence joins TRBV4-2 and TRBJ1-1; TRBD1 is a possible D gene (6 bases). Per germline, CDR1 LGHNA and CDR2 YNFKEQ. The CDR3 spans 15 residues. The germline V and J ends were trimmed by 5 bases and 0 bases, with 13 bases remaining between them. The CDR3 region is CASSALQGLNTEAFF. The CDR3, as DNA: TGTGCCAGCAGCGCCTTACAGGGCTTGAACACTGAAGCTTTCTTT.

A few counts support this clone. The rearrangement joins TRBV5-1 to TRBJ2-3, with 11 positions matching TRBD2. This CDR3 is built from 15 residues. The J segment lost 6 bases and the V segment lost 5 bases, leaving 8 bases of the junction unmatched. Germline CDR1 SGHRS, CDR2 YFSETQ. The CDR3 protein is CASRELAGARDTQYF. CDR3 DNA sequence: TGCGCCAGCAGAGAACTAGCGGGAGCTAGGGATACGCAGTATTTT.

The rearrangement links TRBV2 to TRBJ2-5; TRBD2 might be the D (6 bases). In germline, CDR1 is SNHLY, CDR2 FYNNEI. CDR3 size: 14 residues. Trimming stripped 5 bases from V and 2 bases from J, with 12 bases between. CDR3 bases: TGTGCCAGCAGTCCGCTAGCGTGGCAAGAGACCCAGTACTTC. This translates into CASSPLAWQETQYF.

The CDR3 DNA reads TGTGCCAGCAGTTACCCTGGACATTACGAGCAGTACTTC. This gives the protein CASSYPGHYEQYF. The chain has TRBV6-5 and TRBJ2-7, with TRBD1 as a possible D gene (5 bases). CDR3 size: 13 residues. The germline V and J ends were trimmed by 2 bases and 4 bases, with 9 bases remaining between them. The germline V gene encodes CDR1 MNHEY and CDR2 SVGAGI.